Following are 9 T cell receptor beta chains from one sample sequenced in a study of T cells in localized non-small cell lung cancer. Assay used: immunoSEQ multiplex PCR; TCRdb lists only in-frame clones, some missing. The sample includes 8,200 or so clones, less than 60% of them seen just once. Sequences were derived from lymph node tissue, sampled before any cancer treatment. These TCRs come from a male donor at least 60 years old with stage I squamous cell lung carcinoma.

The CDR3: CASSKLAGVATDTQYF. As DNA, the CDR3 is TGTGCCAGCAGTAAACTAGCGGGAGTAGCCACAGATACGCAGTATTTT. J is TRBJ2-3 and V is TRBV28, with 11 bases identical to TRBD2. Trimming cost V 5 bases and J 2 bases; bases outside gene matches: 6. Germline values: CDR1 MDHEN, CDR2 SYDVKM. The CDR3 has 16 residues.

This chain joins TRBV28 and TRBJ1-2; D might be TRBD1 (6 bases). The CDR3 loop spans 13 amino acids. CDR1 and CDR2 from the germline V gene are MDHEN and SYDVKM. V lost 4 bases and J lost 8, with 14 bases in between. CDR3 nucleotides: TGTGCCAGCAGTTCACTACAGGGTCGAGGCTACACCTTC. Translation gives CASSSLQGRGYTF.

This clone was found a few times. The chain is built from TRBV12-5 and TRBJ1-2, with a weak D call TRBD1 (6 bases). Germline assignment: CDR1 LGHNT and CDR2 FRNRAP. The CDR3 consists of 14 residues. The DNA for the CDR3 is TGTGCCAGCGGTCCCGTTGGGGGCGCCTATGGCTACACCTTC. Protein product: CASGPVGGAYGYTF. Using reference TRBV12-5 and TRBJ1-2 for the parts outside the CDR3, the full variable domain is DARVTQTPRHKVTEMGQEVTMRCQPILGHNTVFWYRQTMMQGLELLAYFRNRAPLDDSGMPKDRFSAEMPDATLATLKIQPSEPRDSAVYFCASGPVGGAYGYTFGSGTRLTVV.

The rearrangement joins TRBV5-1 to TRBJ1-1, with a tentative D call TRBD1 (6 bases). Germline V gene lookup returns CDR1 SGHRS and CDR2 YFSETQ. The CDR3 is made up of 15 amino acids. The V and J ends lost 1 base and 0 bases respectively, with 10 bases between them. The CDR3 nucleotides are TGCGCCAGCAGCTTGCAGGGGTCTATGAACACTGAAGCTTTCTTT. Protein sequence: CASSLQGSMNTEAFF.

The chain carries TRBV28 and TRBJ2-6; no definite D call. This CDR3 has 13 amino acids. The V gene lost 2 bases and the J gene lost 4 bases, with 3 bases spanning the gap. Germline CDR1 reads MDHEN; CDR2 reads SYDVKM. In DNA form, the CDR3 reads TGTGCCAGCAGTTTAGGCGGGGCCAACGTCCTGACTTTC. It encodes CASSLGGANVLTF.

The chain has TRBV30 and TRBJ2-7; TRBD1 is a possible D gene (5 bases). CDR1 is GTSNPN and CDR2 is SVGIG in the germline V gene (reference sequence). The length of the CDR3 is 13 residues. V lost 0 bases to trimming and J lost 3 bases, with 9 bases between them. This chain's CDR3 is CAWSVPGIYEQYF. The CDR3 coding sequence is TGTGCCTGGAGTGTTCCAGGGATCTACGAGCAGTACTTC.

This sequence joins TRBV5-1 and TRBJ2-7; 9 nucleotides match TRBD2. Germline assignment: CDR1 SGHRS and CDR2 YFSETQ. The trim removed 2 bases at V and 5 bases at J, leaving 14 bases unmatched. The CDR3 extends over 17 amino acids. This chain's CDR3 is CASSLVAGAALGDEQYF. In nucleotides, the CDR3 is TGCGCCAGCAGCTTAGTAGCGGGAGCAGCCTTGGGCGACGAGCAGTACTTC.

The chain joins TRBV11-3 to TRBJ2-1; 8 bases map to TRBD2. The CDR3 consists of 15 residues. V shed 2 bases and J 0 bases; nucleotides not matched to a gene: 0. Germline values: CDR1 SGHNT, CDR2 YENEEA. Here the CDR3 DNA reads TGTGCCAGCAGCTTACTAGCGGGCTCCTACAATGAGCAGTTCTTC. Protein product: CASSLLAGSYNEQFF. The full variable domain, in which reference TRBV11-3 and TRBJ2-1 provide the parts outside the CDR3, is EAGVVQSPRYKIIEKKQPVAFWCNPISGHNTLYWYLQNLGQGPELLIRYENEEAVDDSQLPKDRFSAERLKGVDSTLKIQPAELGDSAVYLCASSLLAGSYNEQFFGPGTRLTVL.

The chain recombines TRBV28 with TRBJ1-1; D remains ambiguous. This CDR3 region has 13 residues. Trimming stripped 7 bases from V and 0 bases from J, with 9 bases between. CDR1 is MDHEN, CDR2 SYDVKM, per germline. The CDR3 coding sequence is TGTGCCAGCACTGGAGGCATGAACACTGAAGCTTTCTTT. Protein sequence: CASTGGMNTEAFF.